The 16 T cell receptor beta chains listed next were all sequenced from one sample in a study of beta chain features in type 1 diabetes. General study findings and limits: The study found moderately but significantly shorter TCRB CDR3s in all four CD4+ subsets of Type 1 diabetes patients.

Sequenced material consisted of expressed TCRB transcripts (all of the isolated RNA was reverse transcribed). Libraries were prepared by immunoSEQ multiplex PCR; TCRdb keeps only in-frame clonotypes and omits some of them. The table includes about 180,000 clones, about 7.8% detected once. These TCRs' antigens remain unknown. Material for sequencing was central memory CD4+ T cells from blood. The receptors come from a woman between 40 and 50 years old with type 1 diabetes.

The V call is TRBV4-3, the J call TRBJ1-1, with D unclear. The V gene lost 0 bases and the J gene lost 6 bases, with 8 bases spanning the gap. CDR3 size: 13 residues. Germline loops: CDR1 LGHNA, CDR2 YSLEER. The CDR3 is CASSQDWRAEAFF. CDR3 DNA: TGCGCCAGCAGCCAAGATTGGAGGGCTGAAGCTTTCTTT.

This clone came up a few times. The CDR3 reads CAWRSGAGNTIYF. In nucleotides, the CDR3 is TGTGCCTGGAGATCAGGGGCTGGAAACACCATATATTTT. The J gene is TRBJ1-3, the V gene TRBV30, with a tentative D call TRBD1 (6 bases). Trimming pared 3 bases from V and 2 bases from J, leaving 8 bases between. Germline V lookup: CDR1 GTSNPN, CDR2 SVGIG (reference sequence). CDR3 length: 13 amino acids.

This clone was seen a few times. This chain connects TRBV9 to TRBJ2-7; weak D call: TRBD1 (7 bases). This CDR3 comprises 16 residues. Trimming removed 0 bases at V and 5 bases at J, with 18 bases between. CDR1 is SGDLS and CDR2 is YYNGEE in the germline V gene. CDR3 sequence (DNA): TGTGCCAGCAGCGTAGTAGCAGGGGGGACTGGCAACGAGCAGTACTTC. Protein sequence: CASSVVAGGTGNEQYF. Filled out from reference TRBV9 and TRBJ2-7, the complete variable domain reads DSGVTQTPKHLITATGQRVTLRCSPRSGDLSVYWYQQSLDQGLQFLIQYYNGEERAKGNILERFSAQQFPDLHSELNLSSLELGDSALYFCASSVVAGGTGNEQYFGPGTRLTVT.

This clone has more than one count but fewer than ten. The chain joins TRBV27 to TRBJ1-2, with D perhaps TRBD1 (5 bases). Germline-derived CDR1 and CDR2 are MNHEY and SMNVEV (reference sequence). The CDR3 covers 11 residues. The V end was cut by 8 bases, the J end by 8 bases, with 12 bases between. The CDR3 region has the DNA TGTGCCAGCTCGGGGGAGGGGGGCTACACCTTC. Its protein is CASSGEGGYTF.

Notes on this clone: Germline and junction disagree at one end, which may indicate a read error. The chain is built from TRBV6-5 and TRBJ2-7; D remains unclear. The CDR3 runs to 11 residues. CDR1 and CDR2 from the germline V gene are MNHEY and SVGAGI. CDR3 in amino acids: CAISAEYEQYF. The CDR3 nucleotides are TGTGCCATCAGTGCCGAGTACGAGCAGTACTTC.

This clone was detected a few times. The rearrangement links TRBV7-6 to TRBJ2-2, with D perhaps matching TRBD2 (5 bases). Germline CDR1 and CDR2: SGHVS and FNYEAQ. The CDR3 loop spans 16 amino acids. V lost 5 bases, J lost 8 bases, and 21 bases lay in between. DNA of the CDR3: TGTGCCAGCAGCCCTAACAACGGACTGAGCGGAGGGGAGCTGTTTTTT. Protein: CASSPNNGLSGGELFF.

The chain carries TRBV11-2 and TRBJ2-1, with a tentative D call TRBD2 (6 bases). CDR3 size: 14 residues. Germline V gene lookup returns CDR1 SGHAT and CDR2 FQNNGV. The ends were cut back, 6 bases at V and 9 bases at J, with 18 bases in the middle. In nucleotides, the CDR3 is TGTGCCAGCAGGGTCGGGACTCAAGGGGCTGAGCAGTTCTTC. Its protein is CASRVGTQGAEQFF.

This chain's CDR3 is CASSSARAGDYEQYF. Written as DNA, the CDR3 is TGTGCCAGCAGCTCCGCGAGGGCCGGGGACTACGAGCAGTACTTC. This sequence joins TRBV11-1 and TRBJ2-7; maybe TRBD2 (5 bases). The CDR3 has 15 residues. Trimming pared 4 bases from V and 3 bases from J, leaving 16 bases between. Germline V gene data show CDR1 as SGHAT and CDR2 as FQDESV (reference sequence).

This CDR3 is CASSLTGGYGYTF. DNA for the CDR3: TGTGCCAGCTCCTTAACAGGGGGCTATGGCTACACCTTC. The rearrangement joins TRBV28 to TRBJ1-2; 8 nucleotides line up with TRBD1. This CDR3 contains 13 residues. V trimming: 8 bases; J trimming: 4 bases; junction bases outside the gene matches: 6. The V gene's germline CDR1 is MDHEN and CDR2 SYDVKM.

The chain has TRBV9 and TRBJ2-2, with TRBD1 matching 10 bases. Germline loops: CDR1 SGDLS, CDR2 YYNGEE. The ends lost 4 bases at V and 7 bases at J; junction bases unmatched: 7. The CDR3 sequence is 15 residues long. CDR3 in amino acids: CASSSGTGASGELFF. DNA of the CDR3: TGTGCCAGCAGCTCCGGGACAGGGGCCAGCGGGGAGCTGTTTTTT.

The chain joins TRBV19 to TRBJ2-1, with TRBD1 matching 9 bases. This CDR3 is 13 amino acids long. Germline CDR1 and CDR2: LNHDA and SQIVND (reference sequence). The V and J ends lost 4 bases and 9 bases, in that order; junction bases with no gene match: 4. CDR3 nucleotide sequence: TGTGCCAGTAGTAGGACAGGGGATAGTGAGCAGTTCTTC. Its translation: CASSRTGDSEQFF.

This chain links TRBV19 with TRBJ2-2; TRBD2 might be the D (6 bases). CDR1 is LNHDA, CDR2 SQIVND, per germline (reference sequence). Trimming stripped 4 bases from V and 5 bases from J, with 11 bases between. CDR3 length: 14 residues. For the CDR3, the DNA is TGTGCCAGTAGTACGCAGAGCGGGACCGGGGAGCTGTTTTTT. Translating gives CASSTQSGTGELFF.

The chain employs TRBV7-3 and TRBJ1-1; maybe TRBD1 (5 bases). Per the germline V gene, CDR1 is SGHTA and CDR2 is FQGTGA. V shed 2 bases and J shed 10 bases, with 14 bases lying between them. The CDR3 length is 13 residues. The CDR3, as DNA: TGTGCCAGCAGCTTAGGCAGGGATAGCGGAGCTTTCTTT. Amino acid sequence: CASSLGRDSGAFF. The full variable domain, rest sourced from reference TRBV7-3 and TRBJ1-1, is GAGVSQTPSNKVTEKGKYVELRCDPISGHTALYWYRQSLGQGPEFLIYFQGTGAADDSGLPNDRFFAVRPEGSVSTLKIQRTERGDSAVYLCASSLGRDSGAFFGQGTRLTVV.

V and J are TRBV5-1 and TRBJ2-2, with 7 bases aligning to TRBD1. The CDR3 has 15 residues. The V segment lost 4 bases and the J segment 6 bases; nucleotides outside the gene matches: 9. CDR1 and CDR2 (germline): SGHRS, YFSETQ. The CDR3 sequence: CASSQDRLTPGELFF. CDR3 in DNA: TGCGCCAGCAGCCAGGACAGGTTAACACCCGGGGAGCTGTTTTTT.

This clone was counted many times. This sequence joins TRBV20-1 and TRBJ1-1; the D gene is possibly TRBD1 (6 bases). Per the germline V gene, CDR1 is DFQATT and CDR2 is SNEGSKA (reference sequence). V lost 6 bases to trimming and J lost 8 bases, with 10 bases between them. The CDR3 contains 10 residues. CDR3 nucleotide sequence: TGCAGTGCCAGGGGACCGGAAGCTTTCTTT. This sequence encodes CSARGPEAFF.

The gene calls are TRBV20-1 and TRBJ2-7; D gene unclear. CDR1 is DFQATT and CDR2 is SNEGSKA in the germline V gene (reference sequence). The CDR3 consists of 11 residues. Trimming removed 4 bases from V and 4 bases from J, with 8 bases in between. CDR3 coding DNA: TGCAGTGCTATGATGGAGTACGAGCAGTACTTC. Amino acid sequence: CSAMMEYEQYF.